This T cell receptor beta chain was documented in a study of cytomegalovirus exposure and HLA in healthy donors. Study observations and caveats: Rarity held for most TCR sequences, but there were some public TCRs that occurred in many donors.

Primers included in the PCR were 60 Vbeta and 13 Jbeta primers. Libraries were prepared by immunoSEQ multiplex PCR; TCRdb keeps only in-frame clonotypes and omits some of them. The data contain more than 100,000 clones, about three quarters of them singletons. The CDR3 consists of 15 residues. Germline V lookup: CDR1 SEHNR, CDR2 FQNEAQ (reference sequence). V shed 5 bases and J shed 6 bases, with 18 bases lying between them. Details on this clone: Its antigen is not identified.

This clonotype originated in a woman between 18 and 29 years old in good health and CMV-seronegative. V is TRBV7-9 and J is TRBJ2-3; TRBD2 might be the D (6 bases). The sequenced sample was PBMCs. The CDR3 sequence: CASSASSVPGDTQYF. CDR3 nucleotide sequence: TGTGCCAGCAGCGCCTCTAGCGTACCTGGGGATACGCAGTATTTT.